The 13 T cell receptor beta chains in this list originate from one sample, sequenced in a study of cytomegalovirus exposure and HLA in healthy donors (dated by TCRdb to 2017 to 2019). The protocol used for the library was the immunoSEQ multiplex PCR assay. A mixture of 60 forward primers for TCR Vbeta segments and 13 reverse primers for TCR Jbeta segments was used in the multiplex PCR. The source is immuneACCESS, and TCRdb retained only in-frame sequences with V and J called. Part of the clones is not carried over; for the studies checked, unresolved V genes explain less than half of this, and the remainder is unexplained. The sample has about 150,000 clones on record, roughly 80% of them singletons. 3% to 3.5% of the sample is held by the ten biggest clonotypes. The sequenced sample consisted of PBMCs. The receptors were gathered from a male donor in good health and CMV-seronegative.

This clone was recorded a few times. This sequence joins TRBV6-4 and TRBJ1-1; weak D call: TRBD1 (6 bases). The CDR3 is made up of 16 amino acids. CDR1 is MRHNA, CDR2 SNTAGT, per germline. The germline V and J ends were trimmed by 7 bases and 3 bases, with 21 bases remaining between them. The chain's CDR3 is CASIGVRGMGDTEAFF. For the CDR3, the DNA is TGTGCCAGCATTGGGGTCAGGGGAATGGGAGACACTGAAGCTTTCTTT.

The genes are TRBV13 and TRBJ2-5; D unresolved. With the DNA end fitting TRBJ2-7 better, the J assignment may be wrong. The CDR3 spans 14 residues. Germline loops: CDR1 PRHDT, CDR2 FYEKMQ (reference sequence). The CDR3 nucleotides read TGTGCCAGCAGCTTGCAAATCGAACCCCACGAGCAGTACTTC. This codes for CASSLQIEPHEQYF.

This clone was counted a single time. The CDR3 spells CASSHRRLAKNIQYF. CDR3 nucleotides: TGTGCCAGCAGCCATCGTCGGTTAGCCAAAAACATTCAGTACTTC. This chain joins TRBV14 and TRBJ2-4; D ambiguous. Trimming took 3 bases from V and 0 from J, leaving 9 bases between them. Germline values: CDR1 SGHDN, CDR2 FVKESK. The CDR3 loop spans 15 amino acids.

The CDR3: CASSLRRNEAFF. For the CDR3, the DNA is TGTGCCAGCAGCTTAAGGAGAAATGAAGCTTTCTTT. The V gene is TRBV7-8, the J gene TRBJ1-1, with D uncertain. The length of the CDR3 is 12 residues. The germline gives CDR1 SGHVS, CDR2 FQNEAQ. V was cut by 2 bases and J by 7 bases, with 8 bases left in between.

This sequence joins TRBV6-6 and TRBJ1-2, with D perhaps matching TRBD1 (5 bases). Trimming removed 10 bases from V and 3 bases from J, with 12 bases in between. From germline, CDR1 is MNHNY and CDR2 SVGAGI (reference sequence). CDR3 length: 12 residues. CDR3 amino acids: CAIGGPYYGYTF. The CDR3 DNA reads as TGTGCCATCGGGGGACCGTACTATGGCTACACCTTC.

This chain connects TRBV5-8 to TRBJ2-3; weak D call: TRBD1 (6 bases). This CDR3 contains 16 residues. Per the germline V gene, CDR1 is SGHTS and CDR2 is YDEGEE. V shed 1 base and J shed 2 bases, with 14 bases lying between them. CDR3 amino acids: CASSLWAGANTDTQYF. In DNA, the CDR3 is TGTGCCAGCAGCTTGTGGGCAGGGGCCAACACAGATACGCAGTATTTT.

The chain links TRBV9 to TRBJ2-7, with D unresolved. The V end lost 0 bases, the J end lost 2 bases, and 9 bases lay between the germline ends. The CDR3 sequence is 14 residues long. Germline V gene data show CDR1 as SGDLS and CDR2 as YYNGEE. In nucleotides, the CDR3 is TGTGCCAGCAGCGTAGGTTCGTTTACCTACGAGCAGTACTTC. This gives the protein CASSVGSFTYEQYF. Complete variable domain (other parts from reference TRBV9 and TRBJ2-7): DSGVTQTPKHLITATGQRVTLRCSPRSGDLSVYWYQQSLDQGLQFLIQYYNGEERAKGNILERFSAQQFPDLHSELNLSSLELGDSALYFCASSVGSFTYEQYFGPGTRLTVT.

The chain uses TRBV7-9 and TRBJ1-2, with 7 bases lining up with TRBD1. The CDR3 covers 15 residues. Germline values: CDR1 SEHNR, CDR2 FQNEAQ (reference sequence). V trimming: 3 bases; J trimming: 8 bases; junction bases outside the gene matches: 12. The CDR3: CASSLSPEGAGGYTF. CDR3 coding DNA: TGTGCCAGCAGCTTGTCCCCAGAGGGGGCAGGAGGCTACACCTTC.

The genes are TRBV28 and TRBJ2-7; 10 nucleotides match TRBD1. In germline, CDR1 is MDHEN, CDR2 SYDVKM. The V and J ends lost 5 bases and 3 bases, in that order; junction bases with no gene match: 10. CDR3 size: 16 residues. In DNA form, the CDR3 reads TGTGCCAGCAGTGGCCTCCCAGGGACAGGGGACTACGAGCAGTACTTC. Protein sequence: CASSGLPGTGDYEQYF.

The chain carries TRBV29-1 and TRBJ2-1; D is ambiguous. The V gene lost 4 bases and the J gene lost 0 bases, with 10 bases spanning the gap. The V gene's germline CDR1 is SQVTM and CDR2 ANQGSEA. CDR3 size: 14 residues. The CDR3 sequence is CSVGTISSYNEQFF. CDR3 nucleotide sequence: TGCAGCGTTGGAACCATTAGCTCCTACAATGAGCAGTTCTTC.

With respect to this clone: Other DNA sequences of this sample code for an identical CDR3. The CDR3 DNA sequence: TGTGCCAGTAGTATTGGGCAACCGAACACTGAAGCTTTCTTT. Its protein product is CASSIGQPNTEAFF. This rearrangement joins TRBV19 to TRBJ1-1; D call uncertain. Trimming pared 3 bases from V and 1 base from J, leaving 9 bases between. Germline CDR1 reads LNHDA; CDR2 reads SQIVND (reference sequence). The CDR3 is 14 residues long.

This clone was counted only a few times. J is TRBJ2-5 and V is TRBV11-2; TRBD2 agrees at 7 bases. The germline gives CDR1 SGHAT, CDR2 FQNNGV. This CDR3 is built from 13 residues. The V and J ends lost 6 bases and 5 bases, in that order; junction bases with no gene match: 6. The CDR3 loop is CASRGTTGETQYF. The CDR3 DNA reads TGTGCCAGCAGGGGGACTACGGGGGAGACCCAGTACTTC. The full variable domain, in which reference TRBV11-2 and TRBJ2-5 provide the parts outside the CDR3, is EAGVAQSPRYKIIEKRQSVAFWCNPISGHATLYWYQQILGQGPKLLIQFQNNGVVDDSQLPKDRFSAERLKGVDSTLKIQPAKLEDSAVYLCASRGTTGETQYFGPGTRLLVL.

DNA of the CDR3: TGTGCCAGCAGTTTTGGACTAGCGGACGAAGAGACCCAGTACTTC. Its protein product is CASSFGLADEETQYF. The chain employs TRBV11-2 and TRBJ2-5; TRBD2 agrees at 10 bases. CDR3 size: 15 residues. CDR1 is SGHAT, CDR2 FQNNGV, per germline. With 6 bases clipped from V and 3 bases from J, the junction kept 7 bases outside the gene matches.